Shown below are 8 T cell receptor beta chains from a single sample sequenced in a study of blood T cell repertoires in COVID-19 (dated by TCRdb to about 2020). Receptor amplification or capture employed the immunoSEQ multiplex PCR assay. This is the immuneACCESS table as TCRdb keeps it, with only in-frame sequences that have V and J called. A part of the clones is gone; compared with another copy, unresolved V genes explain less than half, and the rest is unexplained. Across this sample there are approximately 230,000 clones, with around nine tenths seen only once. The ten biggest clones cover 1.9% of the sample. Sequencing was performed on PBMCs or T cells enriched from blood (not recorded which). These receptors came from a woman aged 18-29 years who had recovered from COVID-19.

The chain combines TRBV6-1 with TRBJ1-5, with a weak D call TRBD1 (5 bases). This CDR3 is 15 amino acids long. Germline-derived CDR1 and CDR2 are MNHNS and SASEGT. The V end was cut by 1 base, the J end by 9 bases, with 16 bases between. This CDR3 is CASSEEDGHLWPQHF. Here the CDR3 DNA reads TGTGCCAGCAGTGAAGAAGATGGACACCTTTGGCCCCAGCATTTT.

The chain is built from TRBV5-1 and TRBJ1-1, with D unresolved. The CDR3 consists of 14 residues. V gave up 5 bases and J gave up 5 bases, with 16 bases separating them. Germline CDR1 and CDR2: SGHRS and YFSETQ. CDR3 bases: TGCGCCAGCAGTTCGGAGTCCAGTGGGACTGAAGCTTTCTTT. It encodes CASSSESSGTEAFF.

This chain joins TRBV19 and TRBJ2-5; 10 positions agree with TRBD2. This CDR3 contains 18 residues. Germline V CDR1 and CDR2: LNHDA, SQIVND (reference sequence). J gave up 5 bases and V 5 bases, and 17 bases lay outside the gene matches. For the CDR3, the DNA is TGTGCCAGTAGTCGAACATCCCCGCTAGCGGGGGTGAGGGAGACCCAGTACTTC. Its protein product is CASSRTSPLAGVRETQYF.

V and J are TRBV6-1 and TRBJ2-5, with 10 bases fitting TRBD2. The length of the CDR3 is 20 residues. Per germline, CDR1 MNHNS and CDR2 SASEGT. The J segment lost 0 bases and the V segment lost 1 base, leaving 14 bases of the junction unmatched. This CDR3 reads CASSEVPASGSGGYQETQYF. CDR3 DNA sequence: TGTGCCAGCAGTGAAGTTCCGGCTAGCGGGAGTGGGGGTTACCAAGAGACCCAGTACTTC.

The genes are TRBV7-9 and TRBJ1-1, with TRBD1 identical over 8 bases. In germline, CDR1 is SEHNR, CDR2 FQNEAQ (reference sequence). V shed 5 bases and J 9 bases; nucleotides not matched to a gene: 8. The CDR3 spans 13 residues. CDR3 nucleotide sequence: TGTGCCAGCAGCGTCGGGACAGGCCCAAAAGCTTTCTTT. Residues: CASSVGTGPKAFF.

The rearrangement uses TRBV27 and TRBJ1-1; the match to TRBD1 covers 7 bases. The germline V gene encodes CDR1 MNHEY and CDR2 SMNVEV (reference sequence). The ends lost 4 bases at V and 0 bases at J; junction bases unmatched: 5. The CDR3 is 15 residues long. In nucleotides, the CDR3 is TGTGCCAGCAGTTCAGCCGGGACAGTGAACACTGAAGCTTTCTTT. Protein product: CASSSAGTVNTEAFF.

This clone has just a few counts. CDR3 in amino acids: CASSYGQATNTEAFF. In DNA, the CDR3 is TGTGCCAGCAGCTACGGACAGGCGACGAACACTGAAGCTTTCTTT. The chain carries TRBV14 and TRBJ1-1; 7 bases fit TRBD1. In germline, CDR1 is SGHDN, CDR2 FVKESK. V was clipped by 5 bases and J by 1 base; unmatched bases: 7. The CDR3 sequence is 15 residues long. Looking up the rest from reference TRBV14 and TRBJ1-1 gives the full variable domain: EAGVTQFPSHSVIEKGQTVTLRCDPISGHDNLYWYRRVMGKEIKFLLHFVKESKQDESGMPNNRFLAERTGGTYSTLKVQPAELEDSGVYFCASSYGQATNTEAFFGQGTRLTVV.

The chain is built from TRBV18 and TRBJ2-5, with 7 bases matching TRBD1. V gave up 4 bases and J gave up 5 bases; unmatched junction bases: 16. The CDR3 is 17 amino acids. Germline loops: CDR1 KGHSH, CDR2 LQKENI. This CDR3 reads CASSLLRPGTERETQYF. In DNA, the CDR3 is TGTGCCAGCTCACTACTACGACCCGGGACAGAGAGGGAGACCCAGTACTTC. Complete variable domain (other parts from reference TRBV18 and TRBJ2-5): NAGVMQNPRHLVRRRGQEARLRCSPMKGHSHVYWYRQLPEEGLKFMVYLQKENIIDESGMPKERFSAEFPKEGPSILRIQQVVRGDSAAYFCASSLLRPGTERETQYFGPGTRLLVL.